This T cell receptor beta chain was observed in a study of blood T cell repertoires in COVID-19. About the study: Donors in the United States, Italy and Spain gave samples during acute or convalescent COVID-19. Sample material is recorded as cDNA or gDNA derived from T cells, B-cell-depleted T cells, or PBMCs.

Original analysis: Estimation of nucleated cell counts was performed using reference gene primer amplification. Sequencing used immunoSEQ multiplex PCR; TCRdb keeps in-frame clones, though not all of them. The V and J calls and clone size are taken from that table; D and trimming were inferred from the DNA. The sample lists around 250,000 clones, roughly 84% occurring once. The CDR3 has 20 amino acids. With 1 base clipped from V and 4 bases from J, the junction kept 20 bases outside the gene matches. From germline, CDR1 is MDHEN and CDR2 SYDVKM. This chain uses TRBV28 with TRBJ2-7; 9 positions match TRBD2. This sequence was found in a woman aged 40 to 50 who had recovered from COVID-19. Sequencing was carried out using peripheral blood. The CDR3 is CASSLFPLSRERGAGYEQYF. CDR3 DNA sequence: TGTGCCAGCAGTTTATTCCCCCTCTCAAGGGAGCGGGGGGCCGGTTACGAGCAGTACTTC. Variable domain in full (rest from reference TRBV28 and TRBJ2-7): DVKVTQSSRYLVKRTGEKVFLECVQDMDHENMFWYRQDPGLGLRLIYFSYDVKMKEKGDIPEGYSVSREKKERFSLILESASTNQTSMYLCASSLFPLSRERGAGYEQYFGPGTRLTVT.